This T cell receptor (beta chain) was documented in a study of blood T cell repertoires in COVID-19. Looking at the study overall: The United States, Italy and Spain supplied acute and convalescent COVID-19 samples. Nucleic acid was either cDNA or gDNA, and it came from T cells, B-cell-depleted T cells, or PBMCs.

Participants had their cohort set by participant-reported clinical history. Trimming stripped 8 bases from V and 4 bases from J, with 9 bases between. The CDR3 has 11 amino acids. Germline V gene lookup returns CDR1 MNHEY and CDR2 SVGAGI. Measured with immunoSEQ multiplex PCR; TCRdb has only the in-frame clones, and not every one. The table has approximately 340,000 clones, roughly 92% seen once. Sequencing used PBMCs or T cells enriched from blood (not recorded which). This clonotype originated in a middle-aged woman who had been exposed to COVID-19. The J gene is TRBJ2-7, the V gene TRBV6-5; D ambiguous. The CDR3 loop is CASYNSYEQYF. The DNA for the CDR3 is TGTGCCAGCTACAATTCATACGAGCAGTACTTC.